This record looks at one T cell receptor (beta chain) sequence and its context. Its antigen remains unknown. This entry belongs to a study of T cells expressing NK-cell markers. As for the study in general: HCMV serostatus: seven of eight sequenced donors positive, one negative. Study-level results: In a few donors, these clonotypes also led the CD3+CD56-NKG2C+ fraction. In a group of about six donors, dominant NKG2C+ clonotypes represented 1.0-7.0% of CD8+ T cells.

From the 5' RACE reads, TCRdb lists one entry per CDR3 protein and no DNA. The sample yields roughly 390,000 distinct CDR3 sequences, of which the top ten take up roughly 5.5%. The germline V gene has CDR1 LGHNA and CDR2 YNFKEQ. The CDR3 has 15 residues. The sequence was collected from a man aged 18 to 69 in good health. The sample was blood T cells: a sorted CD56 or NKG2C T cell subset, CD4+ or CD8+ T cells, or bulk PBMC T cells (not recorded which). The chain has TRBV4-2 and TRBJ1-4; TCRdb calls TRBD1, which cannot be checked without DNA. CDR3 in amino acids: CASSQAARVEEKLFF.